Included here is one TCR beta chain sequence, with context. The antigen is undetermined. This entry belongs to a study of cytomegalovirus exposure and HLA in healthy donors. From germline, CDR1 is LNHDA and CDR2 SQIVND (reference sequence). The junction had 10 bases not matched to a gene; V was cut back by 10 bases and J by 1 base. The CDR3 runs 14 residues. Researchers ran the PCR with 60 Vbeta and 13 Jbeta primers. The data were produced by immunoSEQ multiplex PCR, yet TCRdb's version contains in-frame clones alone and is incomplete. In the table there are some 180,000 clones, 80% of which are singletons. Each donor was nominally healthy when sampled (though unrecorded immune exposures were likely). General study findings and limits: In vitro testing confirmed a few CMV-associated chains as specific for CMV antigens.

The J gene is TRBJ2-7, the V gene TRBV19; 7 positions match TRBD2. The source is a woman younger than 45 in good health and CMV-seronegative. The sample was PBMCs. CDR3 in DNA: TGTGCCACCCAAGCGACCGGGGGGTCCTACGAGCAGTACTTC. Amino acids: CATQATGGSYEQYF.